The 9 T cell receptor beta chains below all came from one sample that was sequenced in a study of shared clonotypes between healthy human individuals (dated by TCRdb to the early 2020s). Library creation used the immunoSEQ multiplex PCR assay. TCRdb holds this immuneACCESS table with in-frame rearrangements only. Some clones are missing; in checked studies, unresolved V genes explain under half, and the rest has no known cause. The sample table records 2,500,000 or so clones; around 90% of these occur just once. The ten largest clonotypes hold over 0.12% of the sample. Sequencing was done on a sample of naive CD4+ T cells sorted from blood. According to the study, the label for this sample's cell subset or site signals: CD45RA+ positively selected. These TCRs come from a man between 18 and 35 years old in good health.

The genes are TRBV9 and TRBJ2-2, with 9 bases matching TRBD2. Unmatched junction bases numbered 7, after V lost 5 bases and J lost 5 bases. From germline, CDR1 is SGDLS and CDR2 YYNGEE. The length of the CDR3 is 15 residues. CDR3 sequence (DNA): TGTGCCAGCAGTGCCATAGCGGGAGAAACCGGGGAGCTGTTTTTT. This codes for CASSAIAGETGELFF. Combining the CDR3 with reference TRBV9 and TRBJ2-2 gives the whole variable domain DSGVTQTPKHLITATGQRVTLRCSPRSGDLSVYWYQQSLDQGLQFLIQYYNGEERAKGNILERFSAQQFPDLHSELNLSSLELGDSALYFCASSAIAGETGELFFGEGSRLTVL.

Concerning this clone: At one boundary the junction diverges from the germline segment, which might be a read error. V is TRBV7-7 and J is TRBJ2-3; 7 nucleotides line up with TRBD1. Germline V gene lookup returns CDR1 SSHAT and CDR2 FNYEAQ (reference sequence). This CDR3 comprises 14 residues. The CDR3 sequence: CASSEGQREDTQYF. The CDR3 region has the DNA TGTGCTAGCAGCGAGGGACAGAGAGAGGATACGCAGTATTTT.

With respect to this clone: At the DNA level, this CDR3 is encoded by other sequences in the same sample as well. The chain carries TRBV10-3 and TRBJ2-2; D is possibly TRBD1 (5 bases). This CDR3 has 14 residues. Trimming removed 10 bases from V and 3 bases from J, with 15 bases in between. Germline lookup yields CDR1 ENHRY and CDR2 SYGVKD. The DNA of the CDR3 is TGTGCCACCACACAAGGGGCGGACACCGGGGAGCTGTTTTTT. It specifies CATTQGADTGELFF.

The CDR3 is CASPPEANTGELFF. The CDR3 DNA reads as TGTGCCAGCCCGCCGGAAGCGAACACCGGGGAGCTGTTTTTT. The chain combines TRBV6-9 with TRBJ2-2; no reliable D call. Germline V CDR1 and CDR2: MNHGY, SVAAGI. V was clipped by 8 bases and J by 0 bases, with 10 bases between them. CDR3 length: 14 amino acids.

V usage is TRBV7-9 and J usage is TRBJ2-1; the D is unclear. CDR1 and CDR2 (germline): SEHNR, FQNEAQ (reference sequence). The CDR3 loop spans 12 amino acids. Trimming shortened V by 5 bases and J by 5 bases, and 7 bases separated the two germline ends. The CDR3 loop reads CASSPGDNEQFF. The CDR3 coding sequence is TGTGCCAGCAGCCCAGGTGACAATGAGCAGTTCTTC.

As concerns this clone: Other DNA sequences of this sample code for an identical CDR3. The chain uses TRBV19 and TRBJ1-5; a weak D match, TRBD1 (5 bases). The CDR3 runs 13 residues. Germline CDR1 reads LNHDA; CDR2 reads SQIVND (reference sequence). Trimming took off 3 bases at V and 4 bases at J, with 7 bases between the two ends. CDR3 residues: CASSMEGNQPQHF. The CDR3 bases are TGTGCCAGTAGTATGGAGGGGAATCAGCCCCAGCATTTT.

This sequence joins TRBV7-9 and TRBJ2-7; TRBD1 matches at 8 bases. The V gene's germline CDR1 is SEHNR and CDR2 FQNEAQ (reference sequence). The V segment lost 2 bases and the J segment 7 bases; nucleotides outside the gene matches: 10. The CDR3 totals 15 residues. The CDR3 DNA reads TGTGCCAGCAGCTTACTAGGGACAGGATCTACGGAGCAGTACTTC. As protein: CASSLLGTGSTEQYF.

This chain links TRBV9 with TRBJ2-1; tentative D call: TRBD2 (5 bases). The germline V gene encodes CDR1 SGDLS and CDR2 YYNGEE. Trimming removed 0 bases from V and 3 bases from J, with 16 bases in between. CDR3 length equals 17 residues. CDR3 in amino acids: CASSVGLGGLLYNEQFF. CDR3 nucleotide sequence: TGTGCCAGCAGCGTAGGCCTCGGAGGATTACTCTACAATGAGCAGTTCTTC.

The count of this clone is one. This chain connects TRBV10-3 to TRBJ1-3, with unresolved D. The CDR3 sequence is 14 residues long. The germline V and J ends were trimmed by 2 bases and 0 bases, with 5 bases remaining between them. Germline V lookup: CDR1 ENHRY, CDR2 SYGVKD. The CDR3 region has the DNA TGTGCCATCAGTGAGGCCTTCTCTGGAAACACCATATATTTT. Translating it yields CAISEAFSGNTIYF.